This T cell receptor beta chain is from a study of CD4+ T cells in melanoma. Study-level findings and limits: Neoantigen-specific CD4+ T cells in melanoma reportedly had diverse differentiation states. A reported correlation linked neoantigen-specific CD4+ T cells to CD8+, macrophage and B cell function.

Produced via immunoSEQ multiplex PCR; TCRdb's table is partial and in-frame only. This sample has 13,000 to 15,000 clones; 68% occur once, and the top ten carry 18%. As for this clone: Antigen unknown.

This CDR3 contains 15 residues. V was cut by 1 base and J by 7 bases, with 14 bases left in between. This rearrangement joins TRBV5-3 to TRBJ2-2; the D gene could be TRBD1 or TRBD2 (6 bases each). TRBV5-3 counts as an open reading frame of uncertain function. The receptor was isolated from a human donor with melanoma. Sequenced input: cells from a culture (not recorded whether cultured in vitro). CDR3 DNA: TGTGCCAGAAGCTTGAATCGACGGGGGCACGGGGAGCTGTTTTTT. Protein: CARSLNRRGHGELFF.